The 4 T cell receptor beta chains in this list originate from one sample, sequenced in a study of T-cell reconstitution after alpha-beta-depleted transplantation in children. The TCRbeta library incorporated unique molecular identifiers. Each CDR3 protein gets one entry after TCRdb re-called the PCR reads with MiXCR. The repertoire includes about 500,000 distinct CDR3 sequences, about 31% of them detected once, and less than 2.5% sits in the top ten. Sequences were derived from PBMCs from the stem cell graft donor, sampled from the stem cell graft. These receptors all come from a human donor who donated a stem cell graft to a child with aplastic anemia.

The sample holds a few counts of this clonotype. This rearrangement joins TRBV6-5 to TRBJ2-1; 13 nucleotides align to TRBD2. J lost 5 bases, V lost 2 bases, and 3 bases had no gene match. The CDR3 is made up of 16 amino acids. Germline CDR1 reads MNHEY; CDR2 reads SVGAGI. This CDR3 reads CASSYATSGRDNEQFF. Here the CDR3 DNA reads TGTGCCAGCAGTTACGCCACTAGCGGGAGGGACAATGAGCAGTTCTTC.

The CDR3 nucleotides are TGTGCCACCAGGGGGGCCACCGGGGAGCTGTTTTTT. As protein: CATRGATGELFF. This sequence joins TRBV24-1 and TRBJ2-2; a weak D match, TRBD1 (6 bases). The germline CDR1 and CDR2 sequences are KGHDR and SFDVKD. CDR3 size: 12 residues. Trimming stripped 7 bases from V and 4 bases from J, with 6 bases between.

The table lists this clonotype with a few counts. The chain recombines TRBV11-2 with TRBJ1-5; possible D gene TRBD1, 5 bases. Deletions cut 2 bases from V and 6 bases from J, with 26 bases between. Germline-derived CDR1 and CDR2 are SGHAT and FQNNGV. This CDR3 has 19 residues. The CDR3 is CASSLNPPPARGDSQPQHF. For the CDR3, the DNA is TGTGCCAGCAGCTTAAATCCCCCCCCGGCGAGGGGCGATAGTCAGCCCCAGCATTTT.

The chain employs TRBV24-1 and TRBJ1-1, with D hard to call. The germline V gene encodes CDR1 KGHDR and CDR2 SFDVKD. Between the trimmed V and J ends, which lost 7 bases and 1 base, there was a span of 9 bases. This CDR3 spans 13 amino acids. The CDR3, as DNA: TGTGCCACCAGGAATACAGCGAACACTGAAGCTTTCTTT. Translated: CATRNTANTEAFF.